A single sample is the source of the 23 T cell receptor beta chains below, sequenced in a study of blood T cell repertoires in COVID-19. Profiled with immunoSEQ multiplex PCR; TCRdb holds only in-frame clones, not every one. The data show some 240,000 clones, around 83% seen once. Sequencing was performed on peripheral blood. The receptor source for this set is a woman between 55 and 75 years old with active or convalescent COVID-19.

This chain connects TRBV12-3 or TRBV12-4 to TRBJ1-3; TRBD1 is a possible D gene (5 bases). V was trimmed by 4 bases and J by 9 bases, leaving 13 bases between them. This CDR3 is built from 13 residues. CDR3 sequence: CASSSLTGGTIYF. CDR3 nucleotides: TGTGCCAGCAGTTCGTTAACGGGGGGCACCATATATTTT.

The V call is TRBV27, the J call TRBJ2-3; unclear D gene. Germline lookup yields CDR1 MNHEY and CDR2 SMNVEV (reference sequence). The CDR3 loop spans 12 amino acids. The V end was cut by 6 bases, the J end by 7 bases, with 11 bases between. In DNA, the CDR3 is TGTGCCAGCAGAACAGTCGCGAATACGCAGTATTTT. It specifies CASRTVANTQYF.

The chain employs TRBV29-1 and TRBJ1-1, with 7 positions matching TRBD1. The V and J ends lost 4 bases and 1 base, in that order; junction bases with no gene match: 9. Germline values: CDR1 SQVTM, CDR2 ANQGSEA. The CDR3 sequence is 15 residues long. DNA for the CDR3: TGCAGCGTTGGCGGCGAGAACAGGGGGAACACTGAAGCTTTCTTT. It codes for CSVGGENRGNTEAFF.

The V gene is TRBV6-6, the J gene TRBJ1-1; D gene unclear. This CDR3 spans 11 amino acids. CDR1 and CDR2 from the germline V gene are MNHNY and SVGAGI (reference sequence). Trimming shortened V by 6 bases and J by 6 bases, and 8 bases separated the two germline ends. Here the CDR3 reads CASRGSPEAFF. The CDR3 bases are TGTGCCAGCAGGGGGAGCCCTGAAGCTTTCTTT.

This chain uses TRBV6-5 with TRBJ1-1; the D gene is possibly TRBD1 (6 bases). This CDR3 has 13 amino acids. In germline, CDR1 is MNHEY, CDR2 SVGAGI. The V end was cut by 5 bases, the J end by 11 bases, with 18 bases between. CDR3 coding DNA: TGTGCCAGCAGTCAAACAGGGAGCTTGAATGCTTTCTTT. This sequence encodes CASSQTGSLNAFF.

This clone occurred a few times. J is TRBJ2-7 and V is TRBV30; 14 nucleotides align to TRBD2. Trimming cost V 1 base and J 2 bases; bases outside gene matches: 7. This CDR3 contains 17 residues. Germline V gene lookup returns CDR1 GTSNPN and CDR2 SVGIG (reference sequence). The CDR3 nucleotides are TGTGCCTGGAGTGCACCTCCGGGACTAGCGGGGGCCTACGAGCAGTACTTC. The encoded protein is CAWSAPPGLAGAYEQYF.

The rearrangement joins TRBV27 to TRBJ1-1, with a weak D call TRBD1 (5 bases). The CDR3 is made up of 15 amino acids. V was trimmed by 5 bases and J by 4 bases, leaving 17 bases between them. The germline CDR1 and CDR2 sequences are MNHEY and SMNVEV (reference sequence). The CDR3 coding sequence is TGTGCCAGCAGTCAAACGGACAATCGGGCCACTGAAGCTTTCTTT. This sequence encodes CASSQTDNRATEAFF.

The genes are TRBV13 and TRBJ2-7; 11 bases match TRBD2. CDR3 length equals 17 residues. CDR1 PRHDT and CDR2 FYEKMQ come from the germline V gene (reference sequence). Trimming removed 6 bases from V and 0 bases from J; junction bases left unmatched: 10. Here the CDR3 reads CASRGIAGGRPSYEQYF. CDR3 bases: TGTGCCAGCAGGGGAATAGCGGGGGGGCGCCCCTCCTACGAGCAGTACTTC.

This chain links TRBV14 with TRBJ1-1; unclear D gene. The CDR3 is 13 amino acids. V was cut by 6 bases and J by 0 bases, with 8 bases left in between. Germline V gene sequence: CDR1 SGHDN, CDR2 FVKESK. CDR3 nucleotides: TGTGCCAGCAGACAGAACATGAACACTGAAGCTTTCTTT. This translates into CASRQNMNTEAFF.

The rearrangement joins TRBV5-1 to TRBJ2-5; D possibly corresponds to TRBD1 (7 bases). V was clipped by 0 bases and J by 7 bases, with 13 bases between them. The germline gives CDR1 SGHRS, CDR2 YFSETQ. The CDR3 runs to 14 residues. The CDR3 is CASSLAAQGGTQYF. The DNA of the CDR3 is TGCGCCAGCAGCTTGGCGGCGCAGGGGGGGACCCAGTACTTC.

This clone was seen only once. The chain has TRBV6-2 or TRBV6-3 and TRBJ2-1; possibly TRBD2 for D (6 bases). The CDR3 extends over 15 amino acids. CDR1 and CDR2 (germline): MNHEY, SVGEGT. V was pared by 4 bases and J by 3 bases, with 13 bases between. The DNA of the CDR3 is TGTGCCAGCAGTTCCGACTGGAGGGGCTACAATGAGCAGTTCTTC. It translates to CASSSDWRGYNEQFF.

The rearrangement links TRBV12-3 or TRBV12-4 to TRBJ1-1; D not resolved. Trimming pared 6 bases from V and 10 bases from J, leaving 15 bases between. The CDR3 is 12 residues long. CDR3 sequence reads: CASSRLTKLAFF. CDR3 sequence (DNA): TGTGCCAGCAGCCGCCTGACAAAGTTAGCTTTCTTT.

Written as DNA, the CDR3 is TGTGCCAGCAGCTTAGCAGGGGTGACTAATGAAAAACTGTTTTTT. Translated, it gives CASSLAGVTNEKLFF. V is TRBV7-6 and J is TRBJ1-4; possible D gene TRBD1, 5 bases. Germline V gives CDR1 SGHVS, CDR2 FNYEAQ. V was shortened by 0 bases and J by 2 bases, with 7 bases between the two germline ends. The CDR3 runs to 15 residues.

V gene TRBV6-5 combines with J gene TRBJ2-7, with 8 bases matching TRBD2. V trimming: 6 bases; J trimming: 3 bases; junction bases outside the gene matches: 10. Germline CDR1 MNHEY, CDR2 SVGAGI. The CDR3 has 15 residues. The CDR3 reads CASRPASGGYYEQYF. CDR3 nucleotides: TGTGCCAGCAGACCCGCAAGCGGGGGCTACTACGAGCAGTACTTC.

This chain uses TRBV5-1 with TRBJ2-2; D ambiguous. Germline values: CDR1 SGHRS, CDR2 YFSETQ. The CDR3 is made up of 13 amino acids. Trimming left V 3 bases short and J 7 bases short, with 10 bases between. CDR3 in amino acids: CASSYQFHGELFF. The CDR3 DNA reads as TGCGCCAGCAGCTACCAGTTTCACGGGGAGCTGTTTTTT.

V usage is TRBV6-5 and J usage is TRBJ1-1; the match to TRBD1 covers 7 bases. Germline trimming cut 5 bases from V and 0 bases from J; bases unmatched to any gene: 3. The germline V gene has CDR1 MNHEY and CDR2 SVGAGI. This CDR3 has 14 residues. The CDR3 spells CASSRQGLNTEAFF. Written as DNA, the CDR3 is TGTGCCAGCAGTCGACAGGGATTGAACACTGAAGCTTTCTTT.

This clone has more than one count but fewer than ten. The J gene is TRBJ1-1, the V gene TRBV6-6; no reliable D call. Trimming took 2 bases from V and 0 from J, leaving 7 bases between them. The CDR3 has 14 residues. Germline CDR1 reads MNHNY; CDR2 reads SVGAGI (reference sequence). The CDR3 DNA reads as TGTGCCAGCAGTTACCCCGTTATGAACACTGAAGCTTTCTTT. Translation gives CASSYPVMNTEAFF.

The chain carries TRBV19 and TRBJ1-5; 7 positions match TRBD1. With 3 bases clipped from V and 7 bases from J, the junction kept 9 bases outside the gene matches. This CDR3 has 15 amino acids. CDR1 and CDR2 (germline): LNHDA, SQIVND (reference sequence). The DNA of the CDR3 is TGTGCCAGTAGTATCATGACAGGGAACGGGCAGCCCCAGCATTTT. It specifies CASSIMTGNGQPQHF.

This sequence joins TRBV11-2 and TRBJ2-7, with TRBD1 matching over 8 bases. The ends lost 4 bases at V and 3 bases at J; junction bases unmatched: 5. This CDR3 comprises 14 residues. Per the germline V gene, CDR1 is SGHAT and CDR2 is FQNNGV. CDR3 amino acids: CASSSQGGVYEQYF. The CDR3 nucleotides are TGTGCCAGCAGCTCACAGGGGGGCGTCTACGAGCAGTACTTC.

V usage is TRBV11-2 and J usage is TRBJ2-2; D is possibly TRBD2 (6 bases). Germline lookup yields CDR1 SGHAT and CDR2 FQNNGV. Trimming cost V 5 bases and J 6 bases, with 19 bases left between them. The CDR3 length is 16 residues. CDR3 sequence reads: CASSLSGLSGAGELFF. CDR3 nucleotide sequence: TGTGCCAGCAGCCTCTCGGGACTTTCGGGGGCCGGGGAGCTGTTTTTT.

The chain combines TRBV6-5 with TRBJ1-2; 12 bases align to TRBD1. There are 15 residues in the CDR3. With V trimmed by 3 bases and J by 7 bases, 6 bases remained unmatched. Germline V gives CDR1 MNHEY, CDR2 SVGAGI. In DNA, the CDR3 is TGTGCCAGCAGTTATGAGGGACAGGGGGCTTCTGGCTACACCTTC. Amino acids: CASSYEGQGASGYTF.

The chain links TRBV6-6 to TRBJ1-1, with D uncertain. Trimming took off 6 bases at V and 1 base at J, with 18 bases between the two ends. The germline CDR1 and CDR2 sequences are MNHNY and SVGAGI (reference sequence). This CDR3 region has 16 residues. This CDR3 reads CASSILEAPSNTEAFF. CDR3 DNA sequence: TGTGCCAGCAGCATACTGGAGGCCCCCTCGAACACTGAAGCTTTCTTT.

J is TRBJ1-1 and V is TRBV7-2; tentative D call: TRBD1 (6 bases). Trimming shortened V by 5 bases and J by 2 bases, and 9 bases separated the two germline ends. Germline lookup yields CDR1 SGHTA and CDR2 FQGNSA. This CDR3 is built from 13 residues. This CDR3 is CASSADSNTEAFF. CDR3 DNA: TGTGCCAGCAGCGCGGACAGTAACACTGAAGCTTTCTTT.